The 28 T cell receptor beta chains reported below all come from one sample, sequenced in a study of T cells after yellow fever vaccination. TCRdb reanalysed the 5' RACE reads using MiXCR and keeps one entry per CDR3 protein. The profile shows 340,000 or so distinct CDR3 sequences, around 13% of them singletons. The material sequenced was CD4+ T cells sorted from PBMCs, taken 15 days after the yellow fever booster vaccination. The receptors derive from a man aged 18 to 30 who received the YFV17D yellow fever vaccine.

This clonotype was detected only a few times. The CDR3 spells CASSPNVSQNIQYF. The DNA for the CDR3 is TGTGCCAGCTCACCAAATGTTTCCCAAAACATTCAGTACTTC. The rearrangement joins TRBV18 to TRBJ2-4; D is uncertain. Germline V gene lookup returns CDR1 KGHSH and CDR2 LQKENI. The CDR3 length is 14 residues. V was pared by 2 bases and J by 5 bases, with 10 bases between.

This clonotype was recorded many times. The chain joins TRBV25-1 to TRBJ1-1; 9 bases fit TRBD1. The CDR3 totals 14 residues. CDR1 is MGHDK and CDR2 is SYGVNS in the germline V gene. The ends lost 7 bases at V and 3 bases at J; junction bases unmatched: 6. The DNA for the CDR3 is TGTGCCAGCAACCGACAGGGGGTCGACACTGAAGCTTTCTTT. This sequence encodes CASNRQGVDTEAFF.

The chain recombines TRBV4-1 with TRBJ1-1, with D maybe TRBD1 (5 bases). CDR3 length: 15 amino acids. V was pared by 4 bases and J by 3 bases, with 15 bases between. Germline lookup yields CDR1 MGHRA and CDR2 YSYEKL. In nucleotides, the CDR3 is TGCGCCAGCAGCCGAGTCGGTTGGGGGGACACTGAAGCTTTCTTT. Translation gives CASSRVGWGDTEAFF.

This sequence joins TRBV3-1 and TRBJ2-7; D uncertain. Trimming removed 4 bases from V and 3 bases from J, with 13 bases in between. Germline V gene data show CDR1 as LGHDT and CDR2 as YNNKEL (reference sequence). The CDR3 is 14 residues long. The CDR3 spells CASSRWTSYYEQYF. The CDR3 DNA follows: TGTGCCAGCAGCCGTTGGACCTCGTACTACGAGCAGTACTTC.

Here the CDR3 DNA reads TGCAGTGCTAGTAAGCGAGAAGGATCTAGCACAGATACGCAGTATTTT. Encoded protein: CSASKREGSSTDTQYF. The chain links TRBV20-1 to TRBJ2-3; no clear D gene. The germline CDR1 and CDR2 sequences are DFQATT and SNEGSKA (reference sequence). The germline V and J ends were trimmed by 3 bases and 0 bases, with 16 bases remaining between them. The CDR3 extends over 16 amino acids.

This clonotype was counted between two and nine times. V gene TRBV20-1 combines with J gene TRBJ1-1; the D is unclear. Trimming pared 1 base from V and 1 base from J, leaving 7 bases between. The CDR3 spans 13 residues. Germline V gives CDR1 DFQATT, CDR2 SNEGSKA (reference sequence). The CDR3 loop reads CSARVSANTEAFF. The CDR3, as DNA: TGCAGTGCTAGAGTGTCAGCGAACACTGAAGCTTTCTTT.

This clonotype was picked up a small number of times. The chain couples TRBV12-3 or TRBV12-4 to TRBJ1-5, with D maybe TRBD1 (5 bases). Between the trimmed V and J ends, which lost 3 bases and 6 bases, there was a span of 9 bases. The CDR3 has 13 amino acids. The CDR3 sequence is CASSFSRGQPQHF. The CDR3 DNA follows: TGTGCCAGCAGTTTCAGTAGGGGTCAGCCCCAGCATTTT.

The J gene is TRBJ1-1, the V gene TRBV5-1; maybe TRBD1 (6 bases). Germline V gene lookup returns CDR1 SGHRS and CDR2 YFSETQ. The CDR3 totals 14 residues. Deletions cut 0 bases from V and 0 bases from J, with 6 bases between. The CDR3, as DNA: TGCGCCAGCAGCTTGGAGGGGGTGAACACTGAAGCTTTCTTT. Translating gives CASSLEGVNTEAFF.

The chain has TRBV7-2 and TRBJ1-4; no clear D gene. V was pared by 4 bases and J by 3 bases, with 6 bases between. Germline values: CDR1 SGHTA, CDR2 FQGNSA. This CDR3 contains 13 residues. CDR3: CASSSSSNEKLFF. The CDR3, as DNA: TGTGCCAGCAGCTCCTCCTCTAATGAAAAACTGTTTTTT.

The rearrangement joins TRBV18 to TRBJ2-3; weak D call: TRBD1 (6 bases). V was clipped by 3 bases and J by 3 bases, with 10 bases between them. This CDR3 comprises 14 residues. CDR1 and CDR2 (germline): KGHSH, LQKENI. DNA for the CDR3: TGTGCCAGCTCACCCATGCAGGGGACAGATACGCAGTATTTT. Protein: CASSPMQGTDTQYF.

The sample holds a few counts of this clonotype. V usage is TRBV9 and J usage is TRBJ2-5, with TRBD2 matching over 8 bases. The CDR3 is made up of 14 amino acids. V shed 1 base and J 5 bases; nucleotides not matched to a gene: 4. CDR1 and CDR2 (germline): SGDLS, YYNGEE. The chain's CDR3 is CASSVLGGAETQYF. The CDR3 DNA follows: TGTGCCAGCAGCGTACTCGGGGGGGCGGAGACCCAGTACTTC.

This chain links TRBV19 with TRBJ2-3, with D possibly matching TRBD1 (5 bases). The CDR3 runs 14 residues. Germline V gives CDR1 LNHDA, CDR2 SQIVND (reference sequence). The V end was cut by 4 bases, the J end by 5 bases, with 13 bases between. CDR3 sequence reads: CASSTGDSQDTQYF. The CDR3 DNA is TGTGCCAGTAGTACCGGAGACAGCCAAGATACGCAGTATTTT.

There are a few counts of this clonotype. The chain has TRBV5-1 and TRBJ2-3; D not certain. Germline assignment: CDR1 SGHRS and CDR2 YFSETQ. The CDR3 covers 16 residues. V lost 0 bases and J 6 bases, leaving 17 bases between the germline ends. The CDR3 is CASSLGSGAIIDTQYF. In DNA, the CDR3 is TGCGCCAGCAGCTTGGGTTCGGGCGCCATCATCGATACGCAGTATTTT.

The J gene is TRBJ1-4, the V gene TRBV12-3 or TRBV12-4; D is unresolved. This CDR3 spans 14 amino acids. V lost 8 bases, J lost 5 bases, and 15 bases lay in between. CDR3 sequence (DNA): TGTGCCAGCGTCGGCGAATTCAAGAATGAAAAACTGTTTTTT. Protein sequence: CASVGEFKNEKLFF.

The chain employs TRBV11-3 and TRBJ2-2, with 10 bases that match TRBD2. The germline V gene has CDR1 SGHNT and CDR2 YENEEA. The CDR3 loop spans 16 amino acids. Trimming cost V 5 bases and J 2 bases; bases outside gene matches: 5. The CDR3 reads CASSKTSGDNTGELFF. Here the CDR3 DNA reads TGTGCCAGCAGCAAAACTAGCGGGGACAACACCGGGGAGCTGTTTTTT.

This clonotype was counted only a few times. J is TRBJ2-3 and V is TRBV7-2; D may be TRBD2 (6 bases). Germline CDR1 reads SGHTA; CDR2 reads FQGNSA. The CDR3 runs 14 residues. Trimming left V 5 bases short and J 9 bases short, with 18 bases between. This chain's CDR3 is CASSPRGSAGTQYF. The CDR3 region has the DNA TGTGCCAGCAGCCCCCGGGGGAGTGCGGGGACGCAGTATTTT.

J is TRBJ2-1 and V is TRBV24-1, with 9 bases lining up with TRBD1. J was trimmed by 5 bases and V by 3 bases; bases with no gene match: 4. Germline values: CDR1 KGHDR, CDR2 SFDVKD. This CDR3 has 15 residues. The CDR3: CATSDRTGAHNEQFF. CDR3 DNA: TGTGCCACCAGTGATCGGACAGGGGCCCACAATGAGCAGTTCTTC.

V and J are TRBV11-2 and TRBJ1-3, with D perhaps matching TRBD1 (6 bases). Germline CDR1 and CDR2: SGHAT and FQNNGV. The CDR3 loop spans 13 amino acids. Trimming removed 7 bases from V and 7 bases from J, with 14 bases in between. As DNA, the CDR3 is TGTGCCAGCAACCTGGGGGGGGCTAACACCATATATTTT. Its protein product is CASNLGGANTIYF.

The CDR3 protein is CASSLAVPGQTPYGYTF. The DNA of the CDR3 is TGCGCCAGCAGCTTGGCCGTTCCGGGACAAACCCCCTATGGCTACACCTTC. This sequence joins TRBV5-1 and TRBJ1-2; tentatively, D is TRBD1 (6 bases). The CDR3 is 17 amino acids. Trimming took 0 bases from V and 4 from J, leaving 19 bases between them. Germline lookup yields CDR1 SGHRS and CDR2 YFSETQ.

This chain uses TRBV5-1 with TRBJ2-1; D is perhaps TRBD2 (5 bases). Trimming removed 2 bases at V and 6 bases at J, with 12 bases between. Germline CDR1 reads SGHRS; CDR2 reads YFSETQ. The CDR3 is 14 residues long. This CDR3 is CASSFAPGVNEQFF. The CDR3 coding sequence is TGCGCCAGCAGCTTTGCTCCCGGGGTCAATGAGCAGTTCTTC.

The CDR3 coding sequence is TGTGCCAGCAGCGGCAGGGGCGCGGGCACTGAAGCTTTCTTT. Translated, it gives CASSGRGAGTEAFF. The chain recombines TRBV9 with TRBJ1-1; D perhaps matches TRBD1 (6 bases). With 3 bases removed from V and 4 bases from J, the gap between germline ends came to 13 bases. Germline V lookup: CDR1 SGDLS, CDR2 YYNGEE. The CDR3 sequence is 14 residues long. Full variable domain (missing parts from reference TRBV9 and TRBJ1-1): DSGVTQTPKHLITATGQRVTLRCSPRSGDLSVYWYQQSLDQGLQFLIQYYNGEERAKGNILERFSAQQFPDLHSELNLSSLELGDSALYFCASSGRGAGTEAFFGQGTRLTVV.

V gene TRBV28 combines with J gene TRBJ1-4; D not certain. Per germline, CDR1 MDHEN and CDR2 SYDVKM. V was pared by 3 bases and J by 5 bases, with 7 bases between. The CDR3 is made up of 13 amino acids. Here the CDR3 DNA reads TGTGCCAGCAGTTTGCAGCAGAATGAAAAACTGTTTTTT. This translates into CASSLQQNEKLFF.

This clonotype was detected only a few times. CDR3 sequence: CASSQGDSYNEQFF. The DNA of the CDR3 is TGCGCCAGCAGCCAGGGTGACTCCTACAATGAGCAGTTCTTC. The rearrangement uses TRBV5-1 and TRBJ2-1; tentatively, D is TRBD1 (5 bases). CDR1 and CDR2 (germline): SGHRS, YFSETQ. With 4 bases removed from V and 0 bases from J, the gap between germline ends came to 8 bases. The CDR3 has 14 amino acids. Combining the CDR3 with reference TRBV5-1 and TRBJ2-1 gives the whole variable domain KAGVTQTPRYLIKTRGQQVTLSCSPISGHRSVSWYQQTPGQGLQFLFEYFSETQRNKGNFPGRFSGRQFSNSRSEMNVSTLELGDSALYLCASSQGDSYNEQFFGPGTRLTVL.

This rearrangement joins TRBV6-1 to TRBJ1-3; D is uncertain. The length of the CDR3 is 12 residues. Germline CDR1 is MNHNS and CDR2 is SASEGT. Trimming stripped 8 bases from V and 3 bases from J, with 8 bases between. The CDR3 DNA sequence: TGTGCCAGCCGCGCGGATGGAAACACCATATATTTT. The encoded protein is CASRADGNTIYF.

V gene TRBV6-2 or TRBV6-3 combines with J gene TRBJ2-5, with TRBD2 matching 13 bases. Germline-derived CDR1 and CDR2 are MNHEY and SVGEGT. This CDR3 has 16 amino acids. J lost 1 base, V lost 7 bases, and 6 bases had no gene match. CDR3 protein: CASTSGLAGLQETQYF. The DNA of the CDR3 is TGTGCCAGCACCTCGGGACTAGCGGGGCTCCAAGAGACCCAGTACTTC.

V and J are TRBV5-4 and TRBJ2-6, with 11 bases that match TRBD1. J lost 0 bases, V lost 0 bases, and 2 bases had no gene match. Germline CDR1 reads SGHNT; CDR2 reads YYREEE (reference sequence). The CDR3 runs to 18 residues. In nucleotides, the CDR3 is TGTGCCAGCAGCTTGGGGACAGGGGGCTTCTCTGGGGCCAACGTCCTGACTTTC. Protein: CASSLGTGGFSGANVLTF.

This chain connects TRBV7-2 to TRBJ1-5; tentative D call: TRBD1 (6 bases). The CDR3 contains 13 residues. Looked up from germline, CDR1 is SGHTA and CDR2 is FQGNSA. Between the trimmed V and J ends, which lost 4 bases and 9 bases, there was a span of 13 bases. CDR3 in amino acids: CASSSAGARPQHF. CDR3 bases: TGTGCCAGCAGCTCAGCGGGGGCACGGCCCCAGCATTTT.

This chain links TRBV13 with TRBJ2-7; possibly TRBD1 or TRBD2 for D (5 bases each). This CDR3 has 9 amino acids. Per germline, CDR1 PRHDT and CDR2 FYEKMQ (reference sequence). CDR3 amino acids: CASPGTGVV. The CDR3 coding sequence is TGTGCCAGCCCCGGGACCGGGGTTGTC.